The clone carrying this T cell receptor beta chain was recorded at least ten times. Antigen unknown. This record comes from a study of breast tumors, draining lymph nodes, adjacent tissues. TCRdb redid the calling of the multiplex PCR reads with MiXCR, one entry per CDR3 protein. The data contain around 50,000 distinct CDR3 sequences, about 23% of them singletons. Trimming stripped 5 bases from V and 3 bases from J, with 11 bases between. CDR3 size: 14 residues. Per germline, CDR1 SEHNR and CDR2 FQNEAQ (reference sequence). Study-level results: Luminal-like breast cancer showed significantly higher tumor–nontumor repertoire similarity than basal-like.

Material: breast tumor tissue. J is TRBJ2-1 and V is TRBV7-9, with D uncertain. This clonotype was sampled from a female donor with breast cancer. Some clones in this sample may be carry-over from other donors' samples. In DNA, the CDR3 is TGTGCCAGCAGCCTAAGCCTAGGCTACAATGAGCAGTTCTTC. Its translation is CASSLSLGYNEQFF.